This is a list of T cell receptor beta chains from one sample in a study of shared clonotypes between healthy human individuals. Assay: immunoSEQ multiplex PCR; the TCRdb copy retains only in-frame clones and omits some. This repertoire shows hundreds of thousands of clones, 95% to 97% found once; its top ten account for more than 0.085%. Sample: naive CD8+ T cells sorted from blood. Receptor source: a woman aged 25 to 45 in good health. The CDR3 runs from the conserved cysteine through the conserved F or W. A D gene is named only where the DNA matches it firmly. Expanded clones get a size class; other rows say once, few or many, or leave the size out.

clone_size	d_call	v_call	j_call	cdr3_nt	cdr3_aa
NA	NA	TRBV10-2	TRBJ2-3	TGCGCCAGCAGCCTAGCCTACAGACCAATAGATACGCAGTATTTT	CASSLAYRPIDTQYF
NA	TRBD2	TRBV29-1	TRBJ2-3	TGCAGCGTTGGACTAGCGGGAGTAACAGATACGCAGTATTTT	CSVGLAGVTDTQYF
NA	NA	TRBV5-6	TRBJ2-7	TGTGCCAGCAGCTCGTTGGTAGAGCAGTACTTC	CASSSLVEQYF
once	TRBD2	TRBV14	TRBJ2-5	TGTGCCAGCAGCCACCGAGCCGGGACTAGAGACTCCCAGTACTTC	CASSHRAGTRDSQYF
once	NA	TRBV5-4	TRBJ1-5	TGTGCCAGCAGCCGGGGGACGGCCCGGCCCCAGCATTTT	CASSRGTARPQHF
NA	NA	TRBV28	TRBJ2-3	TGTGCCAGCAGCTGGGACCGAAGAGCTGATACGCAGTATTTT	CASSWDRRADTQYF
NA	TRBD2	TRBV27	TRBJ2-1	TGTGCCACCCGGGGGAGGGACGGACCCTACAATGAGCAGTTCTTC	CATRGRDGPYNEQFF
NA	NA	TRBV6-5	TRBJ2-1	TGTGCCAGCAGTTACGATACGTACAATGAGCAGTTCTTC	CASSYDTYNEQFF
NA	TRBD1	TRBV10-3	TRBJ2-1	TGTGCCATCAGCGGGACAGCTAGCTCCTACAATGAGCAGTTCTTC	CAISGTASSYNEQFF
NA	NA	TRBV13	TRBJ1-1	TGTGCCAGCAGCCCAACCGGCGCGGGGGATTTCACTGAAGCTTTCTTT	CASSPTGAGDFTEAFF
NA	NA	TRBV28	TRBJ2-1	TGTGTCGACAGGAGCTCCTACAATGAGCAGTTCTTC	CVDRSSYNEQFF
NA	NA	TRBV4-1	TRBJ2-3	TGCGCCAGCAGCCAAGGGACTGGTGTTGCAGATACGCAGTATTTT	CASSQGTGVADTQYF
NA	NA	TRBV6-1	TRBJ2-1	TGTGCCAGCAGTGACGGCGAGCAGTTCTTC	CASSDGEQFF
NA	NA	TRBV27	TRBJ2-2	TGTGCCAGCAGTTTGGGAACAGGGTCCGGGGAGCTGTTTTTT	CASSLGTGSGELFF
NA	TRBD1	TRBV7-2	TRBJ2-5	TGTGCCAGCAGGCGGACAGGGGAAATGGAGACCCAGTACTTC	CASRRTGEMETQYF
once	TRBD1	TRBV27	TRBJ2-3	TGTGCCAGCAGCGCGGACAGGGTAACAGATACGCAGTATTTT	CASSADRVTDTQYF
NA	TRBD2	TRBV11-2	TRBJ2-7	TGTGCCAGCAGCCCGGGACTAGCCTACGAGCAGTACTTC	CASSPGLAYEQYF
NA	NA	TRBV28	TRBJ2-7	TGTGCCAGCAGCTTTTCCTTCGACCAGGGTTACGAGCAGTACTTC	CASSFSFDQGYEQYF
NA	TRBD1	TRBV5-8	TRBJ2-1	TGTGCCAGCAGCTTAGGGGGCCCTGAGCAGTTCTTC	CASSLGGPEQFF
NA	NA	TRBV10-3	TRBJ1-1	TGTGCCATCAGTGAGGGTCGGGTTGGGACTGAAGCTTTCTTT	CAISEGRVGTEAFF
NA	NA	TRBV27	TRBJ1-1	TGTGCCAGCAGTTTCGACAGAAACACTGAAGCTTTCTTT	CASSFDRNTEAFF
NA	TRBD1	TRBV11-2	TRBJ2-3	TGTGCCAGCAGCTTAGATCGGACAGGGGCAGATACGCAGTATTTT	CASSLDRTGADTQYF
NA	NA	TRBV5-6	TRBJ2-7	TGTGCCAGCAGCTTAAAGACTAGGGGGCACGACGAGCAGTACTTC	CASSLKTRGHDEQYF
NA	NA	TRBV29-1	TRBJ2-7	TGCAGCGTTCTCCAGGGATCCAACTACGAGCAGTACTTC	CSVLQGSNYEQYF
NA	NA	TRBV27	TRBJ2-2	TGTGCCAGTACTCACGTGGGGGGCGCAGCGCCCGGGGAGCTGTTTTTT	CASTHVGGAAPGELFF
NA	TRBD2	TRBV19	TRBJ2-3	TGTGCCAGTAGTCGGACTAGCGGGAATACGCAGTATTTT	CASSRTSGNTQYF
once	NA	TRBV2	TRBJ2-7	TGTGCCAGCAGGACAGTAGACTCCTACGAGCAGTACTTC	CASRTVDSYEQYF
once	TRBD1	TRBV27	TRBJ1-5	TGTGCCAGCAGCCTCACAGGGGAGGTTCAGCCCCAGCATTTT	CASSLTGEVQPQHF
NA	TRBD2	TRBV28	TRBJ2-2	TGTGCCAGCATTCCGGGACTAGCGGGGAATTCGAACACCGGGGAGCTGTTTTTT	CASIPGLAGNSNTGELFF
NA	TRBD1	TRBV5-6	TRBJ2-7	TGTGCCAGCAGCGAACAGACAGGGGGCGGATACGAGCAGTACTTC	CASSEQTGGGYEQYF
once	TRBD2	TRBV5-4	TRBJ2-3	TGTGCCAGCAGCCTAACGTTAGCGGGAAGGCCAGATACGCAGTATTTT	CASSLTLAGRPDTQYF
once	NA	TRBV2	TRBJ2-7	TGTGCCAGCAGTGACAGTCAGGGTTCCTACGAGCAGTACTTC	CASSDSQGSYEQYF
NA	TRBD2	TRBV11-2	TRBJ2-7	TGTGCCAGCTCGGGGGGAAACGAGCAGTACTTC	CASSGGNEQYF
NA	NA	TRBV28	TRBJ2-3	TGTGCCAGCAGCCGCGCTCTGGACACAGATACGCAGTATTTT	CASSRALDTDTQYF
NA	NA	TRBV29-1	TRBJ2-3	TGCAGCGCTCCAGATACGCAGTATTTT	CSAPDTQYF
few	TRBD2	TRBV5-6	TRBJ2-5	TGTGCCAGCAGCTTAGCGGGAGTGGAGACCCAGTACTTC	CASSLAGVETQYF
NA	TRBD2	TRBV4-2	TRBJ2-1	TGTGCCAGCAGCCAAGATGTTCCGGGACTAGCGGGAGGGCCTACTTACAATGAGCAGTTCTTC	CASSQDVPGLAGGPTYNEQFF
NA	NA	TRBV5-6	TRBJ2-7	TGTGCCAGCAGATCCGGGACCCCCTACGAGCAGTACTTC	CASRSGTPYEQYF
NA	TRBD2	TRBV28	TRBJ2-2	TGTGCCAGCAGTGAGAAGCGGGACTACACCGGGGAGCTGTTTTTT	CASSEKRDYTGELFF
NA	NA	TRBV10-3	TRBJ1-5	TGTGCCACCCAGAGGGAGGGTTCGTTCGATCAGCCCCAGCATTTT	CATQREGSFDQPQHF
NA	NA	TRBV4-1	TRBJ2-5	TGCGCCAGCAGCCAAGTGGGCCCCCCGGGGGAAGGTAGTATGGAGACCCAGTACTTC	CASSQVGPPGEGSMETQYF
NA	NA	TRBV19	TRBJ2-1	TGTGCCAGTAGTCCTCCCCCGACCCGATTTTCCTCCTACAATGAGCAGTTCTTC	CASSPPPTRFSSYNEQFF
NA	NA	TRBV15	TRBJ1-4	TGTGCCACCAGCAGCCCCCCCCCAACAACTAATGAAAAACTGTTTTTT	CATSSPPPTTNEKLFF
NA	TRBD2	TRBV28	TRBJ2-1	TGTGCCAGCAGTCCGAGACACGCCGGGACTAAATACAATGAGCAGTTCTTC	CASSPRHAGTKYNEQFF
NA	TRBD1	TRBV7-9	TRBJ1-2	TGTGCCAGCAGCGGGACAGGGGGCGCCTATGGCTACACCTTC	CASSGTGGAYGYTF
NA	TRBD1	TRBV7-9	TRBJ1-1	TGTGCCAGCAGTCGACCTAATACAGGGGGAGGTATGAACACTGAAGCTTTCTTT	CASSRPNTGGGMNTEAFF
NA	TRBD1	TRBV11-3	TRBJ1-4	TGTGCCAGCAGCTTATCCCCCCAGGGGGTAACTAATGAAAAACTGTTTTTT	CASSLSPQGVTNEKLFF
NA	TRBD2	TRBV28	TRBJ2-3	TGTGCCAGCAGCACAGGACTAGCGGACCTACAGAGCACAGATACGCAGTATTTT	CASSTGLADLQSTDTQYF
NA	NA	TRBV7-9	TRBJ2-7	TGTGCCAGCAGCCCCGGGGATGCCTACGAGCAGTACTTC	CASSPGDAYEQYF
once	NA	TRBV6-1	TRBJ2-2	TGTGCCAGCAGTGAATCAGGGGTTCCCACCGGGGAGCTGTTTTTT	CASSESGVPTGELFF
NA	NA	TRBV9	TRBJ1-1	TGTGCCAGCAGCGGACCCAGGGGCCTGAACACTGAAGCTTTCTTT	CASSGPRGLNTEAFF
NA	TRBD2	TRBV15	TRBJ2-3	TGTGCCACCAGCAGAGCGGAGGGACTAGCGGGTCCTAGCACAGATACGCAGTATTTT	CATSRAEGLAGPSTDTQYF
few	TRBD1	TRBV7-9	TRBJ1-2	TGTGCCAGCAGCTCCGGACAGGGTGACTATGGCTACACCTTC	CASSSGQGDYGYTF
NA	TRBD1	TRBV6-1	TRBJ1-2	TGTGCCACCCTGGACAGGGAACACCCCACTGGCTACACCTTC	CATLDREHPTGYTF
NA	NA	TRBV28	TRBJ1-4	TGTGCCAGCAGGCCCTTGGACATCGGGGCCGAAAAACTGTTTTTT	CASRPLDIGAEKLFF